The TCR beta chain described here comes from a study of T cell repertoires in cytomegalovirus infection. Germline lookup yields CDR1 SQVTM and CDR2 ANQGSEA. J gave up 2 bases and V 6 bases, and 6 bases lay outside the gene matches. The CDR3 runs 15 residues. TCRdb reanalysed the reads using MiXCR and keeps one entry per CDR3 protein. The table lists over 100,000 distinct CDR3 sequences, more than 15% of them singletons. The chain joins TRBV29-1 to TRBJ2-3; 12 positions match TRBD2. Input material: PBMCs. This clonotype was sampled from a human donor in good health (CMV status not recorded). Some clones in this sample may be carry-over from other donors' samples. The CDR3 spells CSVTGLAGPTDTQYF. The CDR3 DNA follows: TGCAGCGTGACTGGACTAGCGGGGCCCACAGATACGCAGTATTTT.